This T cell receptor beta chain was sequenced during a study of blood T cell repertoires in COVID-19. Study-wide context: The samples span acute and convalescent COVID-19 from the United States, Italy and Spain. From T cells, B-cell-depleted T cells, or PBMCs came the material, which was cDNA or gDNA.

V gave up 7 bases and J gave up 0 bases, with 7 bases separating them. Germline V lookup: CDR1 MNHNY, CDR2 SVGAGI (reference sequence). The CDR3 has 12 residues. In the original analysis: Estimation of nucleated cell counts was performed using reference gene primer amplification. Assay used: immunoSEQ multiplex PCR; TCRdb lists only in-frame clones, some missing. D and trimming were read from the DNA, whereas the V and J calls and clone size are those reported in that table. The sample has some 100,000 clones, about three quarters seen once. The chain links TRBV6-6 to TRBJ2-7, with TRBD2 as a possible D gene (6 bases). The specimen was peripheral blood. The clonotype comes from a man in his sixties or seventies with acute or convalescent COVID-19. In DNA, the CDR3 is TGTGCCAGCATCGGGAGCTCCTACGAGCAGTACTTC. As protein: CASIGSSYEQYF.